The 21 T cell receptor beta chains in this list originate from one sample, sequenced in a study of identical twins. Using its own MiXCR run on the 5' RACE reads, TCRdb lists one record per CDR3 protein. The top ten clones hold around 1.6% of a sample with hundreds of thousands of distinct CDR3 sequences, more than 9% of them seen once. This sample was also put to use in a study of yellow fever vaccine responses in identical twins.

Sequenced: PBMCs. These receptors came from a woman aged 18-29 years in good health.

A few counts support this clonotype. The chain recombines TRBV6-1 with TRBJ2-5; TRBD2 agrees at 7 bases. Germline CDR1 and CDR2: MNHNS and SASEGT. This CDR3 spans 13 amino acids. V lost 7 bases to trimming and J lost 7 bases; unmatched junction nucleotides: 9. The CDR3 sequence is CASKAGVGGTQYF. DNA of the CDR3: TGTGCCAGCAAGGCGGGAGTTGGGGGGACCCAGTACTTC.

This clonotype was seen only a few times. The chain combines TRBV12-3 or TRBV12-4 with TRBJ1-2; tentatively, D is TRBD1 (5 bases). The CDR3 length is 14 residues. The V and J ends lost 3 bases and 5 bases respectively, with 13 bases between them. The CDR3 loop is CASSFGVEGYGYTF. DNA of the CDR3: TGTGCCAGCAGTTTTGGGGTGGAGGGGTATGGCTACACCTTC.

This clonotype was recorded many times. The chain joins TRBV27 to TRBJ1-6, with D unclear. V lost 1 base to trimming and J lost 6 bases, with 7 bases between them. This CDR3 contains 14 residues. Looked up from germline, CDR1 is MNHEY and CDR2 is SMNVEV (reference sequence). The CDR3 region has the DNA TGTGCCAGCAGTTTATGGCCCACTAATTCACCCCTCCACTTT. This sequence encodes CASSLWPTNSPLHF.

In its sample, this clonotype was seen many times. The rearrangement uses TRBV4-1 and TRBJ2-7, with 10 bases fitting TRBD2. CDR1 and CDR2 (germline): MGHRA, YSYEKL. V lost 0 bases and J lost 0; bases outside the gene matches: 8. The CDR3 totals 18 residues. CDR3 in amino acids: CASSQDGRLAGSSYEQYF. The CDR3 DNA reads as TGCGCCAGCAGCCAAGATGGCCGACTAGCGGGTAGCTCCTACGAGCAGTACTTC.

This clonotype was seen ten or more times. This chain links TRBV28 with TRBJ1-4, with a weak D call TRBD1 (6 bases). CDR3 length: 14 residues. V lost 6 bases and J 6 bases, leaving 14 bases between the germline ends. Germline V lookup: CDR1 MDHEN, CDR2 SYDVKM. The CDR3 DNA sequence: TGTGCCAGCAGCTTAGGGGGGGCAGATGAAAAACTGTTTTTT. Residues: CASSLGGADEKLFF.

This clonotype was observed a few times. The chain recombines TRBV24-1 with TRBJ2-1; 7 bases agree with TRBD1. V trimming: 3 bases; J trimming: 7 bases; junction bases outside the gene matches: 5. The CDR3 is 14 amino acids. CDR1 is KGHDR, CDR2 SFDVKD, per germline. Written as DNA, the CDR3 is TGTGCCACCAGTGATCCCGACAGGGCTAATGAGCAGTTCTTC. The encoded protein is CATSDPDRANEQFF.

This clonotype was seen repeatedly, ten times or more. The chain links TRBV12-3 or TRBV12-4 to TRBJ2-1; no firm D call. The CDR3 is 14 amino acids. Trimming took 1 base from V and 3 from J, leaving 7 bases between them. CDR3 DNA sequence: TGTGCCAGCAGTTTAGTACCTAGCTACAATGAGCAGTTCTTC. Translating it yields CASSLVPSYNEQFF.

This clonotype was observed a few times. V is TRBV6-2 or TRBV6-3 and J is TRBJ2-1; D might be TRBD1 or TRBD2, each matching 5 bases. V dropped 4 bases and J dropped 7 bases, with 26 bases sitting between them. This CDR3 is 18 amino acids long. CDR1 and CDR2 from the germline V gene are MNHEY and SVGEGT. Written as DNA, the CDR3 is TGTGCCAGCAGTTCTCTTATCGGGGCGGAGAAAATGAGAAATGAGCAGTTCTTC. Translation gives CASSSLIGAEKMRNEQFF.

This sequence joins TRBV19 and TRBJ2-2, with TRBD1 matching 9 bases. CDR1 and CDR2 (germline): LNHDA, SQIVND (reference sequence). Trimming removed 7 bases from V and 4 bases from J; junction bases left unmatched: 7. This CDR3 is built from 15 residues. The CDR3 DNA reads TGTGCCAGTATTGGAACAGGGGGCATCACCGGGGAGCTGTTTTTT. This sequence encodes CASIGTGGITGELFF.

CDR3 protein: CSVARDRSTDTQYF. In DNA form, the CDR3 reads TGCAGTGTCGCCCGGGACAGATCAACAGATACGCAGTATTTT. The chain has TRBV20-1 and TRBJ2-3; 7 bases align to TRBD1. The CDR3 runs to 14 residues. The germline CDR1 and CDR2 sequences are DFQATT and SNEGSKA (reference sequence). V was pared by 7 bases and J by 3 bases, with 10 bases of the junction left unmatched.

Many counts were recorded for this clonotype. V is TRBV5-1 and J is TRBJ2-5; 11 positions agree with TRBD1. With 3 bases clipped from V and 4 bases from J, the junction kept 2 bases outside the gene matches. The CDR3 contains 14 residues. CDR1 is SGHRS and CDR2 is YFSETQ in the germline V gene. CDR3 DNA: TGCGCCAGCAGCTCCGGGACAGGGGGAGAGACCCAGTACTTC. Protein: CASSSGTGGETQYF.

The chain joins TRBV4-2 to TRBJ2-7; D is ambiguous. This CDR3 is 14 amino acids long. The germline CDR1 and CDR2 sequences are LGHNA and YNFKEQ. The V end lost 4 bases, the J end lost 2 bases, and 12 bases lay between the germline ends. The CDR3 nucleotides read TGTGCCAGCAGCCCTTACCCGGGTCCCTACGAGCAGTACGTC. This translates into CASSPYPGPYEQYV.

The V gene is TRBV11-2, the J gene TRBJ2-7; D gene uncertain. V lost 7 bases and J 2 bases, leaving 21 bases between the germline ends. Germline CDR1 and CDR2: SGHAT and FQNNGV. The CDR3 length is 16 residues. The chain's CDR3 is CASTKKERPSAYEQYV. DNA of the CDR3: TGTGCCAGCACGAAAAAAGAAAGGCCGAGCGCCTACGAGCAGTACGTC.

The chain combines TRBV15 with TRBJ2-2; 7 bases line up with TRBD1. Germline CDR1 is LNHNV and CDR2 is YYDKDF (reference sequence). The CDR3 loop spans 16 amino acids. The junction had 5 bases not matched to a gene; V was cut back by 2 bases and J by 2 bases. In DNA form, the CDR3 reads TGTGCCACCAGCAGAATTGGGACAGATAACACCGGGGAGCTGTTTTTT. This codes for CATSRIGTDNTGELFF.

CDR3 coding DNA: TGTGCCAGCAGCTTAGTTCCGACTAGCGGGGGGGCTGATACGCAGTATTTT. Its protein product is CASSLVPTSGGADTQYF. This rearrangement joins TRBV7-2 to TRBJ2-3, with 14 bases matching TRBD2. V trimming: 1 base; J trimming: 6 bases; junction bases outside the gene matches: 6. The germline gives CDR1 SGHTA, CDR2 FQGNSA. This CDR3 region has 17 residues.

This clonotype turned up a few times. This chain connects TRBV5-5 to TRBJ2-2; TRBD1 or TRBD2 may be the D gene (5 bases each). The ends were cut back, 6 bases at V and 4 bases at J, with 10 bases in the middle. The CDR3 has 13 residues. Germline V gives CDR1 SGHKS, CDR2 YYEKEE (reference sequence). CDR3 in amino acids: CASTPGPTGELFF. The CDR3 bases are TGTGCCAGCACCCCGGGGCCCACCGGGGAGCTGTTTTTT. The complete variable domain, with remaining parts taken from reference TRBV5-5 and TRBJ2-2, reads DAGVTQSPTHLIKTRGQQVTLRCSPISGHKSVSWYQQVLGQGPQFIFQYYEKEERGRGNFPDRFSARQFPNYSSELNVNALLLGDSALYLCASTPGPTGELFFGEGSRLTVL.

The chain employs TRBV4-2 and TRBJ2-1; TRBD2 aligns across 12 bases. The CDR3 spans 16 residues. V gave up 4 bases and J gave up 6 bases; unmatched junction bases: 7. Per the germline V gene, CDR1 is LGHNA and CDR2 is YNFKEQ. The DNA for the CDR3 is TGTGCCAGCAGCCCCTGGCTAGCGGGGGGGCCCAATGAGCAGTTCTTC. Protein sequence: CASSPWLAGGPNEQFF.

This clonotype was seen more than once but under ten times. J is TRBJ2-7 and V is TRBV2; the D gene is possibly TRBD1 (5 bases). This CDR3 is 14 amino acids long. Germline lookup yields CDR1 SNHLY and CDR2 FYNNEI. Trimming shortened V by 3 bases and J by 3 bases, and 12 bases separated the two germline ends. The CDR3 nucleotides read TGTGCCAGCAGTGACTCCGCCAGGGTCTACGAGCAGTACTTC. It codes for CASSDSARVYEQYF.

This clonotype showed up many times. The gene calls are TRBV6-1 and TRBJ2-5, with TRBD1 matching 11 bases. The CDR3 spans 15 residues. The ends lost 5 bases at V and 3 bases at J; junction bases unmatched: 5. Germline CDR1 reads MNHNS; CDR2 reads SASEGT. CDR3 coding DNA: TGTGCCAGCAGTACCTGGGACAGGGGGGAAGAGACCCAGTACTTC. The encoded protein is CASSTWDRGEETQYF.

This clonotype has only a few counts. This chain uses TRBV24-1 with TRBJ2-1; 7 nucleotides match TRBD1. From germline, CDR1 is KGHDR and CDR2 SFDVKD. This CDR3 comprises 14 residues. J was trimmed by 3 bases and V by 9 bases; bases with no gene match: 7. CDR3 in DNA: TGTGCCACCGGCAGACAGGGTAACTACAATGAGCAGTTCTTC. This encodes CATGRQGNYNEQFF.

J is TRBJ1-6 and V is TRBV10-3, with 8 nucleotides matching TRBD1. V was pared by 5 bases and J by 4 bases, with 13 bases of the junction left unmatched. The CDR3 spans 18 residues. CDR1 and CDR2 from the germline V gene are ENHRY and SYGVKD. This CDR3 is CAISPGQGVGIYNSPLHF. As DNA, the CDR3 is TGTGCCATCAGTCCCGGACAGGGAGTGGGGATTTATAATTCACCCCTCCACTTT.